This TCR beta chain was profiled in a study of blood T cells in healthy people across ages. Study context: The template switching approach captured approximately one barcoded beta molecule for every two T cells.

This clonotype was counted only a few times. A J-beta primer mix and a sample-barcoded 5' primer were used in a second PCR of about 7 to 12 cycles. Every cDNA molecule bore a tag from a template-switch adaptor containing 12 random nucleotides. TCRdb fed the 5' RACE reads into MiXCR, producing one record per CDR3 protein. The profile covers around 870,000 distinct CDR3 sequences, with around 30% appearing a single time and roughly 17% taken by the ten largest. The CDR3 spans 15 residues. Germline V gives CDR1 SGHTA, CDR2 FQGNSA. V was pared by 8 bases and J by 0 bases, with 15 bases between. Researchers isolated at least 6 million PBMCs per sample. Total RNA extracted from each sample amounted to at least 5 micrograms.

This chain connects TRBV7-2 to TRBJ2-3; D ambiguous. The source material was blood. The sequence derives from a woman aged 80 or over in good health. CDR3 protein: CASVVGLASTDTQYF. The DNA for the CDR3 is TGTGCCAGCGTTGTAGGGCTCGCTAGCACAGATACGCAGTATTTT.